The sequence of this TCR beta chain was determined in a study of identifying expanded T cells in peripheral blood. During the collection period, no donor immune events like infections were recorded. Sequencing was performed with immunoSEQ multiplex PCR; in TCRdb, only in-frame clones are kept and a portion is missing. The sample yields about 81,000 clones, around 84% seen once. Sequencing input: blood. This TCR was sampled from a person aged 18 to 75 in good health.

As DNA, the CDR3 is TGTGCCAGCAGTGCCATCCGGGACAGAAATAACTATGGCTACACCTTC. Its protein is CASSAIRDRNNYGYTF. This rearrangement joins TRBV25-1 to TRBJ1-2; 7 nucleotides line up with TRBD1. J gave up 1 base and V 4 bases, and 9 bases lay outside the gene matches. This CDR3 is 16 amino acids long. CDR1 MGHDK and CDR2 SYGVNS come from the germline V gene.